These T cell receptor beta chains were read from a single sample in a study of CD8 T cells in Susac syndrome. From the immunoSEQ multiplex PCR reads, TCRdb called clonotypes with MiXCR, one entry per CDR3 protein. The sample carries around 300,000 distinct CDR3 sequences, about 89% recorded once. Sequencing input: CD8+ T cells from PBMCs. These receptors were obtained from a human donor with multiple sclerosis. CDR3s include the opening cysteine and the closing phenylalanine or tryptophan. D genes are given only for firm matches. Expanded clones get a size class; other rows say once, few or many, or leave the size out.

j_call d_call v_call clone_size cdr3_nt cdr3_aa
TRBJ1-5 - TRBV9 - TGTGCCAGCAGCGTAGAACAGCTCAATCAGCCCCAGCATTTT CASSVEQLNQPQHF
TRBJ1-2 TRBD1 TRBV29-1 - TGCAGCGTTGAAGGAGGGGCAGGGGGCAGCTACACCTTC CSVEGGAGGSYTF
TRBJ2-1 TRBD2 TRBV28 - TGTGCCAGTGCCGGGACTAGCGGAGTGTTAGAGCAGTTCTTC CASAGTSGVLEQFF
TRBJ2-3 TRBD2 TRBV6-1 - TGTGCCAGCAGTGAATTGCGGGGGAGGCACACAGATACGCAGTATTTT CASSELRGRHTDTQYF
TRBJ1-1 - TRBV6-1 - TGTGCCAGCAGTGAATTTTGGAAAACGAACACTGAAGCTTTCTTT CASSEFWKTNTEAFF
TRBJ2-1 TRBD1 TRBV20-1 - TGCAGTGCTAGACCGGGACAGGGCTTTGTCCAGCTCTTC CSARPGQGFVQLF
TRBJ1-2 - TRBV15 few TGTGCCACCAGCAGAGGGGCTGGAAACTATGGCTACACCTTC CATSRGAGNYGYTF
TRBJ2-1 - TRBV7-3 - TGTGCCAGCAGCTTACGGAGTCCCGGGGCGCAGTTCTTC CASSLRSPGAQFF
TRBJ2-1 TRBD1 TRBV7-8 once TGTGCCAGCAGCCTCTACAGGGGGCACGATGAGCAGTTCTTC CASSLYRGHDEQFF
TRBJ2-7 - TRBV4-2 few TGTGCCAGCAGCCAAGGCGGGGCCGAGCAGTACTTC CASSQGGAEQYF
TRBJ2-3 TRBD2 TRBV6-2/TRBV6-3 - TGTGCCATCCAACTCCAAGCGGGAGGGCCTCCGGGGTCGCAGTATTTT CAIQLQAGGPPGSQYF
TRBJ1-2 - TRBV2 - TGTGCCAGCAGTGCCCGCCAGGGGTATGGCTACACCTTC CASSARQGYGYTF
TRBJ2-7 - TRBV6-6 - TGTGCCAGCAGTTACTCCGTCTTCCTCGACGAGCAGTACTTC CASSYSVFLDEQYF
TRBJ2-7 - TRBV4-3 - TGCGCCAGCAGCCACCCAGGGAGCCACGAGCAGTACTTC CASSHPGSHEQYF
TRBJ1-4 TRBD1 TRBV11-1 - TGTGCCAGCAGCTTCGGGTTTTGGGGACAGGCCCCTCTTAGTAATGAAAAACTGTTTTTT CASSFGFWGQAPLSNEKLFF
TRBJ2-5 TRBD2 TRBV12-3/TRBV12-4 - TGTGCCAGCAGTCCAAATCGGCTAGCGGGCCAAGAGACCCAGTACTTC CASSPNRLAGQETQYF
TRBJ2-7 - TRBV12-3/TRBV12-4 - TGTGCCAGCAGTTTCACCGGCGAGCAGTACTTC CASSFTGEQYF
TRBJ2-2 TRBD1 TRBV19 - TGTGCCAGTAGTATAGAGTCGACAGGGTGGTACACCGGGGAGCTGTTTTTT CASSIESTGWYTGELFF
TRBJ2-3 TRBD2 TRBV4-1 - TGCGCCAGCAGCCAATTGGGACTAGCACCAGATACGCAGTATTTT CASSQLGLAPDTQYF
TRBJ1-2 - TRBV6-2/TRBV6-3 - TGTGCCAGCAGCACAGGGATGGAATATGGCTACACCTTC CASSTGMEYGYTF
TRBJ2-5 - TRBV4-3 - TGCGCCAGCAGCCAAAACGAACATGGTTCAGAGACCCAGTACTTC CASSQNEHGSETQYF
TRBJ2-1 TRBD2 TRBV20-1 - TGCAGTGCTAGGGGACTAGCGGGTGTCAATGAGCAGTTCTTC CSARGLAGVNEQFF
TRBJ1-1 TRBD1 TRBV7-9 - TGTGCCAGCAGCTCCCGGACAGGATTGAACACTGAAGCTTTCTTT CASSSRTGLNTEAFF
TRBJ1-1 - TRBV5-1 - TGCGCCAGCAGCTTTTTTAACCCTGGGCTGGCTGAAGCTTTCTTT CASSFFNPGLAEAFF
TRBJ2-5 - TRBV7-9 - TGTGCCAGCAGCCACGGGGGAGAGACCCAGTACTTC CASSHGGETQYF
TRBJ2-1 - TRBV20-1 - TGCAGTGCTAGAGAGACAACTACTGAGCAGTTCTTC CSARETTTEQFF
TRBJ2-2 TRBD1 TRBV7-9 - TGTGCCAGCAGGGACCAGGACAGGGCCCACACCGGGGAGCTGTTTTTT CASRDQDRAHTGELFF
TRBJ2-7 TRBD1 TRBV4-2 - TGTGCCAGCAGCCAAAGAGCACAGGGGAAGTACGAGCAGTACTTC CASSQRAQGKYEQYF
TRBJ1-1 - TRBV4-2 - TGTGCCAGCAGCCAAGGGGGTATTCGACAGTTATCCAAAAATCACACTGAAGCTTTCTTT CASSQGGIRQLSKNHTEAFF
TRBJ2-2 - TRBV27 - TGTGCCAGCAGTTTATGGTACACCGGGGAGCTGTTTTTT CASSLWYTGELFF
TRBJ2-7 TRBD2 TRBV14 - TGTGCCAGCAGCCAAGGGACTGGGACTAGCTTCTCCTACGAGCAGTACTTC CASSQGTGTSFSYEQYF
TRBJ2-7 TRBD2 TRBV20-1 - TGCAGTGCTAGAGCAGTTCGGAGGAGCGGGAGGATATCCTACGAGCAGTACTTC CSARAVRRSGRISYEQYF
TRBJ2-2 - TRBV4-1 - TGCGCCAGCAGCCGCAGCGGGGAGCTGTTTTTT CASSRSGELFF
TRBJ2-2 - TRBV20-1 - TGCAGTGCCCAATACCCAGCGAACACCGGGGAGCTGTTTTTT CSAQYPANTGELFF
TRBJ1-5 - TRBV12-3/TRBV12-4 once TGTGCCAGCAGCGACCGGGCCGTTGGGCGAGATAGCAATCAGCCCCAGCATTTT CASSDRAVGRDSNQPQHF
TRBJ2-3 TRBD2 TRBV6-5 - TGTGCCAGCAGTTGGACTAGCGGGAGCTCCACAGATACGCAGTATTTT CASSWTSGSSTDTQYF
TRBJ2-1 TRBD2 TRBV9 - TGTGCCAGCATGGGGGATACTATAGCGGGAAGAGTTAATGAGCAGTTCTTC CASMGDTIAGRVNEQFF
TRBJ1-5 - TRBV30 - TGTGCCTGGAGTGTACAGGGCCGGAGGGCCTATAGCAATCAGCCCCAGCATTTT CAWSVQGRRAYSNQPQHF
TRBJ1-5 - TRBV7-9 - TGTGCCAGCAGCTTAGGGACACTTACGAGCAATCAGCCCCAGCATTTT CASSLGTLTSNQPQHF
TRBJ2-2 - TRBV12-3/TRBV12-4 few TGTGCCAGCAGCCTGGGGACGGCCCTCGGGGAGCTGTTTTTT CASSLGTALGELFF
TRBJ2-2 TRBD2 TRBV9 - TGTGCCAGCAGCTCGCGAGCGGGGGGCGACACCGGGGAGCTGTTTTTT CASSSRAGGDTGELFF
TRBJ1-5 - TRBV6-5 - TGTGCCAGCAGTTACTCGCCAAATCAGCCCCAGCATTTT CASSYSPNQPQHF
TRBJ2-3 - TRBV12-3/TRBV12-4 - TGTGCCAGCTTTCAGGCAGGTTCCACAGATACGCAGTATTTT CASFQAGSTDTQYF
TRBJ2-2 - TRBV19 - TGTGCCAGTAGTTCGCGGACCGGGGAGCTGTTTTTT CASSSRTGELFF
TRBJ2-5 - TRBV29-1 - TGCAGCGTTGAAGAAGCTCCAAAGACCCAGTACTTC CSVEEAPKTQYF
TRBJ1-5 - TRBV28 - TGTGCCAGCAGTTTTGGTGAATCAGTGCCCCAGCATTTT CASSFGESVPQHF